Included here is one T cell receptor (beta chain) sequence, with context. This sample is drawn from a study of blood T cell repertoires in COVID-19. Study-level information: T cells, B-cell-depleted T cells, or PBMCs provided the cDNA or gDNA that served as material.

Libraries were prepared by immunoSEQ multiplex PCR; TCRdb keeps only in-frame clonotypes and omits some of them. The data hold around 280,000 clones, with 87% observed a single time. V dropped 2 bases and J dropped 4 bases, with 11 bases sitting between them. The CDR3 loop spans 14 amino acids. CDR1 is MNHNS and CDR2 is SASEGT in the germline V gene. The V gene is TRBV6-1, the J gene TRBJ1-2; no clear D. The TCR was taken from a woman aged 50 to 60 who had recovered from COVID-19. Sequencing was carried out using peripheral blood. CDR3 DNA: TGTGCCAGCAGTGAACAAAACAGTCTCTATGGCTACACCTTC. Translated, it gives CASSEQNSLYGYTF.